These 19 T cell receptor beta chains were all obtained from the same sample, sequenced in a study of T-cell reconstitution after alpha-beta-depleted transplantation in children (dated by TCRdb to 2016 to 2017). Libraries were constructed by PCR. TCRdb names Illumina HiSeq 2500 as the instrument used. TCR library preparation used molecular barcoding, with unique molecular identifiers applied to normalize quantification of the TCRbeta repertoire. The raw public data were reprocessed by TCRdb itself: fastp quality trimming at Q25, MiXCR clonotype calling, in-frame beta chains only. Rows with a matching CDR3 protein are joined into one entry that keeps the most common DNA and genes. Across this sample there are some 500,000 distinct CDR3 sequences, with around 20% seen only once. Of the sample, 2.5% to 4% falls within the top ten clones. The material sequenced was PBMCs from the stem cell graft donor, taken from the stem cell graft. These receptors all come from a human donor who donated a stem cell graft to a child with acute lymphoblastic leukemia.

This clonotype was detected a few times. The genes are TRBV5-1 and TRBJ1-2; TRBD1 agrees at 7 bases. The CDR3 runs to 15 residues. With V trimmed by 2 bases and J by 0 bases, 4 bases remained unmatched. Germline-derived CDR1 and CDR2 are SGHRS and YFSETQ. CDR3 protein: CASSFWDRTNYGYTF. For the CDR3, the DNA is TGCGCCAGCAGCTTCTGGGACAGAACTAACTATGGCTACACCTTC. The full variable domain, in which reference TRBV5-1 and TRBJ1-2 provide the parts outside the CDR3, is KAGVTQTPRYLIKTRGQQVTLSCSPISGHRSVSWYQQTPGQGLQFLFEYFSETQRNKGNFPGRFSGRQFSNSRSEMNVSTLELGDSALYLCASSFWDRTNYGYTFGSGTRLTVV.

The CDR3 loop reads CASSLAYGTGMNTEAFF. The CDR3 coding sequence is TGTGCCAGCAGTTTAGCGTACGGGACAGGAATGAACACTGAAGCTTTCTTT. The gene calls are TRBV12-3 or TRBV12-4 and TRBJ1-1; 8 bases line up with TRBD1. This CDR3 has 17 residues. V was pared by 0 bases and J by 0 bases, with 6 bases of the junction left unmatched.

This clonotype was seen more than once but under ten times. The chain combines TRBV20-1 with TRBJ1-1; 12 bases are shared with TRBD1. Germline CDR1 reads DFQATT; CDR2 reads SNEGSKA (reference sequence). The ends lost 6 bases at V and 3 bases at J; junction bases unmatched: 11. The CDR3 sequence is 16 residues long. CDR3: CSAKGQGAREDTEAFF. CDR3 bases: TGCAGTGCGAAGGGACAGGGGGCTCGAGAGGACACTGAAGCTTTCTTT.

The genes are TRBV7-3 and TRBJ2-3, with D perhaps assigned TRBD1 or TRBD2 (5 bases each). V was clipped by 5 bases and J by 4 bases, with 13 bases between them. Germline CDR1 SGHTA, CDR2 FQGTGA. The length of the CDR3 is 14 residues. For the CDR3, the DNA is TGTGCCAGCAGCGCCTGGGGGATCCCAGATACGCAGTATTTT. It codes for CASSAWGIPDTQYF. Filled out from reference TRBV7-3 and TRBJ2-3, the complete variable domain reads GAGVSQTPSNKVTEKGKYVELRCDPISGHTALYWYRQSLGQGPEFLIYFQGTGAADDSGLPNDRFFAVRPEGSVSTLKIQRTERGDSAVYLCASSAWGIPDTQYFGPGTRLTVL.

V gene TRBV4-1 combines with J gene TRBJ2-2; 8 nucleotides line up with TRBD2. Germline assignment: CDR1 MGHRA and CDR2 YSYEKL. The V and J ends lost 4 bases and 6 bases, in that order; junction bases with no gene match: 1. There are 13 residues in the CDR3. CDR3 nucleotide sequence: TGCGCCAGCAGCCTGACTAGCGCCGGGGAGCTGTTTTTT. Encoded protein: CASSLTSAGELFF.

This clonotype turned up a few times. The rearrangement uses TRBV24-1 and TRBJ2-1, with 8 bases that match TRBD2. Germline V gene sequence: CDR1 KGHDR, CDR2 SFDVKD. V lost 9 bases and J lost 7; bases outside the gene matches: 7. The CDR3 consists of 13 residues. This CDR3 reads CATGLAGDNEQFF. The CDR3 bases are TGTGCCACCGGGCTAGCGGGTGATAATGAGCAGTTCTTC.

This rearrangement joins TRBV7-4 to TRBJ1-2, with D possibly matching TRBD1 (6 bases). Germline V gives CDR1 SGHVT, CDR2 SQSDAQ. V was pared by 6 bases and J by 7 bases, with 21 bases between. CDR3 length equals 15 residues. CDR3 region: CASRPRARGGGGYTF. The CDR3 nucleotides read TGTGCCAGCAGGCCACGAGCCAGGGGAGGTGGTGGCTACACCTTC.

This clonotype appeared a few times. V gene TRBV5-1 combines with J gene TRBJ2-1, with 10 bases matching TRBD2. Unmatched junction bases numbered 14, after V lost 7 bases and J lost 10 bases. Germline V lookup: CDR1 SGHRS, CDR2 YFSETQ. The CDR3 length is 15 residues. This CDR3 reads CASAPRASGREEQFF. DNA of the CDR3: TGCGCCAGCGCCCCCCGGGCTAGCGGGAGAGAGGAGCAGTTCTTC.

In its sample, this clonotype was seen a few times. The V gene is TRBV5-1, the J gene TRBJ2-3; D ambiguous. V was pared by 0 bases and J by 5 bases, with 7 bases between. This CDR3 has 13 residues. Per germline, CDR1 SGHRS and CDR2 YFSETQ. The CDR3 reads CASSLASGDTQYF. In nucleotides, the CDR3 is TGCGCCAGCAGCTTGGCATCTGGAGATACGCAGTATTTT.

The chain has TRBV7-2 and TRBJ2-5; TRBD2 matches at 9 bases. With V trimmed by 1 base and J by 7 bases, 10 bases remained unmatched. The germline V gene encodes CDR1 SGHTA and CDR2 FQGNSA. The CDR3 consists of 16 residues. The CDR3 nucleotides are TGTGCCAGCAGCTTAGGCTCTCGCGGGGGGGTAAGGACCCAGTACTTC. Translation: CASSLGSRGGVRTQYF.

The chain uses TRBV20-1 and TRBJ1-1, with a possible D match to TRBD1 (5 bases). Germline CDR1 DFQATT, CDR2 SNEGSKA (reference sequence). V dropped 0 bases and J dropped 8 bases, with 16 bases sitting between them. The length of the CDR3 is 14 residues. CDR3: CSARDSVTGAEAFF. The CDR3 coding sequence is TGCAGTGCTAGAGATTCTGTTACAGGTGCAGAAGCTTTCTTT.

This clonotype was detected a few times. CDR3 in amino acids: CASRSGTSGANVLTF. DNA for the CDR3: TGTGCCAGCAGGTCAGGAACCTCTGGGGCCAACGTCCTGACTTTC. The rearrangement links TRBV12-3 or TRBV12-4 to TRBJ2-6; D is uncertain. Deletions cut 6 bases from V and 0 bases from J, with 9 bases between. The CDR3 consists of 15 residues.

CDR3 amino acids: CASSPFVVSDSRNEQFF. The CDR3 coding sequence is TGTGCCAGCTCACCTTTTGTTGTATCCGACAGTAGAAATGAGCAGTTCTTC. The chain has TRBV18 and TRBJ2-1; D is perhaps TRBD1 (5 bases). The CDR3 contains 17 residues. Germline CDR1 KGHSH, CDR2 LQKENI. Trimming shortened V by 3 bases and J by 7 bases, and 22 bases separated the two germline ends.

This chain links TRBV7-2 with TRBJ1-5; 8 bases are a match to TRBD1. In germline, CDR1 is SGHTA, CDR2 FQGNSA. The CDR3 extends over 15 amino acids. V was clipped by 5 bases and J by 3 bases; unmatched bases: 6. As DNA, the CDR3 is TGTGCCAGCAGCCAGGGGGCTAACCCCAATCAGCCCCAGCATTTT. Translating it yields CASSQGANPNQPQHF.

This sequence joins TRBV24-1 and TRBJ1-2, with 9 bases identical to TRBD1. Germline loops: CDR1 KGHDR, CDR2 SFDVKD. Unmatched junction bases numbered 1, after V lost 1 base and J lost 5 bases. This CDR3 is built from 14 residues. This CDR3 reads CATSDFGTGYGYTF. The CDR3 nucleotides read TGTGCCACCAGTGATTTTGGGACAGGGTATGGCTACACCTTC.

This clonotype was counted between two and nine times. The chain employs TRBV29-1 and TRBJ2-7, with a weak D call TRBD1 (6 bases). The CDR3 loop spans 11 amino acids. The V and J ends lost 4 bases and 2 bases respectively, with 6 bases between them. Germline-derived CDR1 and CDR2 are SQVTM and ANQGSEA. CDR3 nucleotide sequence: TGCAGCGTTGGGACAGCCTACGAGCAGTACTTC. Its translation: CSVGTAYEQYF.

The sample holds a few counts of this clonotype. V and J are TRBV7-9 and TRBJ2-5; no definite D call. Trimming pared 8 bases from V and 4 bases from J, leaving 11 bases between. CDR1 and CDR2 (germline): SEHNR, FQNEAQ (reference sequence). The CDR3 runs to 12 residues. The CDR3 region is CASSEDGETQYF. CDR3 in DNA: TGTGCCAGCTCGGAAGACGGAGAGACCCAGTACTTC.

The genes are TRBV5-1 and TRBJ2-1; TRBD2 matches 11 bases. Trimming removed 2 bases from V and 0 bases from J; junction bases left unmatched: 16. There are 21 residues in the CDR3. Germline V gives CDR1 SGHRS, CDR2 YFSETQ. The CDR3: CASSFPPVGSGRADSYNEQFF. The DNA of the CDR3 is TGCGCCAGCAGCTTCCCCCCGGTGGGTAGCGGGAGGGCCGACTCCTACAATGAGCAGTTCTTC.

This clonotype was seen a few times. This chain joins TRBV19 and TRBJ1-5; D may be TRBD1 (6 bases). The CDR3 totals 14 residues. Germline V gene data show CDR1 as LNHDA and CDR2 as SQIVND (reference sequence). V lost 8 bases, J lost 4 bases, and 15 bases lay in between. CDR3 sequence reads: CASSHGTTNQPQHF. Here the CDR3 DNA reads TGTGCCAGTTCCCACGGGACAACTAATCAGCCCCAGCATTTT.